The 2 T cell receptor beta chains listed next were all sequenced from one sample in a study of blood T cell repertoires in COVID-19. TCRdb keeps only in-frame clones here, not all; method: immunoSEQ multiplex PCR. This sample carries around 170,000 clones, around 80% of them seen once, and the ten largest clones take 6.5%. The sequenced sample was peripheral blood. The receptors derive from an older man with active or convalescent COVID-19.

The gene calls are TRBV5-1 and TRBJ2-7; 11 nucleotides match TRBD2. The CDR3 runs to 14 residues. Germline values: CDR1 SGHRS, CDR2 YFSETQ. The V segment lost 2 bases and the J segment 6 bases; nucleotides outside the gene matches: 4. CDR3 DNA sequence: TGCGCCAGCAGCTTTACTAGCGGGAGTGGCGAGCAGTACTTC. Amino acid sequence: CASSFTSGSGEQYF.

The rearrangement joins TRBV29-1 to TRBJ1-2; D call uncertain. In germline, CDR1 is SQVTM, CDR2 ANQGSEA. This CDR3 has 13 residues. The V gene lost 0 bases and the J gene lost 8 bases, with 13 bases spanning the gap. The CDR3 DNA sequence: TGCAGCGTTGAAGATCCGGGAAGGGTCGGCTACACCTTC. Encoded protein: CSVEDPGRVGYTF.